Below, 23 T cell receptor beta chains from the same sample are listed, as sequenced in a study of cytomegalovirus exposure and HLA in healthy donors. PCR amplification relied on 60 Vbeta primers (plus 13 Jbeta primers). Generated by immunoSEQ multiplex PCR, the TCRdb table keeps only in-frame clones and is missing some. The sample table sets out over 80,000 clones. Sequencing input: PBMCs. The receptors originated from a girl between 5 and 17 years old in good health and CMV-seropositive.

The CDR3 sequence is CASSQDRVGGTNTEAFF. The DNA for the CDR3 is TGCGCCAGCAGCCAAGACCGCGTCGGGGGAACGAACACTGAAGCTTTCTTT. The chain is built from TRBV4-3 and TRBJ1-1; possible D gene TRBD1, 5 bases. The CDR3 loop spans 17 amino acids. With 0 bases removed from V and 1 base from J, the gap between germline ends came to 15 bases. In germline, CDR1 is LGHNA, CDR2 YSLEER.

The J gene is TRBJ1-6, the V gene TRBV4-2; D not certain. Germline V gives CDR1 LGHNA, CDR2 YNFKEQ. Between the trimmed V and J ends, which lost 0 bases and 5 bases, there was a span of 8 bases. CDR3 size: 15 residues. The CDR3: CASSQDYRDNSPLHF. The CDR3 region has the DNA TGTGCCAGCAGCCAAGATTACCGAGATAATTCACCCCTCCACTTT.

This chain joins TRBV29-1 and TRBJ1-2; D is ambiguous. Per the germline V gene, CDR1 is SQVTM and CDR2 is ANQGSEA. V was clipped by 1 base and J by 1 base, with 7 bases between them. This CDR3 comprises 13 residues. The CDR3 DNA reads as TGCAGCGTTGAAGGGGCAGTTAACTATGGCTACACCTTC. It yields the protein CSVEGAVNYGYTF.

Here the CDR3 DNA reads TGTGCCAGCAGTACCCACAGGGGTGGGTACGAGCAGTACGTC. It codes for CASSTHRGGYEQYV. The V gene is TRBV27, the J gene TRBJ2-7, with 7 bases that match TRBD1. J was trimmed by 4 bases and V by 5 bases; bases with no gene match: 8. Germline V gives CDR1 MNHEY, CDR2 SMNVEV (reference sequence). The CDR3 is 14 residues long.

The rearrangement links TRBV19 to TRBJ2-5, with 10 bases aligning to TRBD1. The CDR3 is 15 amino acids. Germline lookup yields CDR1 LNHDA and CDR2 SQIVND (reference sequence). V shed 4 bases, J shed 5 bases, and the junction held 7 bases outside the gene matches. The CDR3: CASSTLRTGGETQYF. The CDR3 bases are TGTGCCAGTAGTACCTTACGGACAGGGGGGGAGACCCAGTACTTC.

V is TRBV28 and J is TRBJ1-2, with 8 bases aligning to TRBD1. This CDR3 is built from 15 residues. Germline CDR1 is MDHEN and CDR2 is SYDVKM. V trimming: 5 bases; J trimming: 1 base; junction bases outside the gene matches: 6. The chain's CDR3 is CASSLNDRGNYGYTF. CDR3 nucleotide sequence: TGTGCCAGCAGTCTTAACGACAGGGGTAACTATGGCTACACCTTC.

The J gene is TRBJ2-7, the V gene TRBV18, with 7 bases that match TRBD1. There are 15 residues in the CDR3. The ends lost 6 bases at V and 0 bases at J; junction bases unmatched: 8. In germline, CDR1 is KGHSH, CDR2 LQKENI. This chain's CDR3 is CASSHGQDFSYEQYV. The CDR3 DNA reads TGTGCCAGCTCCCACGGACAGGACTTCTCCTACGAGCAGTACGTC.

The chain is built from TRBV6-6 and TRBJ1-4, with TRBD1 matching 7 bases. The ends lost 7 bases at V and 6 bases at J; junction bases unmatched: 8. Germline CDR1 is MNHNY and CDR2 is SVGAGI (reference sequence). CDR3 length: 14 residues. The CDR3 nucleotides read TGTGCCAGCAAGGGGGCGGTGGAAGATGAAAAACTGTTTTTT. This gives the protein CASKGAVEDEKLFF.

The chain carries TRBV27 and TRBJ2-1, with 9 bases fitting TRBD1. The CDR3 runs to 14 residues. Germline V gene data show CDR1 as MNHEY and CDR2 as SMNVEV (reference sequence). Trimming removed 4 bases from V and 8 bases from J; junction bases left unmatched: 6. The DNA for the CDR3 is TGTGCCAGCAGTTACCGGGACAGGGTGTATGAGCAGTTCTTC. Its protein product is CASSYRDRVYEQFF.

The genes are TRBV5-1 and TRBJ2-3, with a tentative D call TRBD2 (6 bases). This CDR3 contains 15 residues. Germline V gene data show CDR1 as SGHRS and CDR2 as YFSETQ. Trimming stripped 2 bases from V and 1 base from J, with 11 bases between. CDR3 DNA: TGCGCCAGCAGCTTACTGGGCGGGGGCACAGATACGCAGTATTTT. It translates to CASSLLGGGTDTQYF.

Worth noting for this clone: Its ends do not fully match the called genes, so a read error is possible. The chain links TRBV6-5 to TRBJ1-1; weak D call: TRBD1 (5 bases). This CDR3 is built from 12 residues. Germline V gene sequence: CDR1 MNHEY, CDR2 SVGAGI. The DNA for the CDR3 is TGTGCCACCTCGACAGCTAACACTGAAGATTTCTTT. Translating it yields CATSTANTEDFF.

The chain recombines TRBV7-8 with TRBJ1-3; no clear D gene. The CDR3 has 16 residues. Germline CDR1 is SGHVS and CDR2 is FQNEAQ. The V and J ends lost 0 bases and 2 bases respectively, with 11 bases between them. The CDR3 protein is CASSLAGDKPGNTIYF. CDR3 in DNA: TGTGCCAGCAGCTTAGCAGGTGACAAGCCTGGAAACACCATATATTTT.

The V call is TRBV6-5, the J call TRBJ2-3; tentatively, D is TRBD2 (5 bases). Looked up from germline, CDR1 is MNHEY and CDR2 is SVGAGI. The CDR3 sequence is 15 residues long. Trimming cost V 8 bases and J 2 bases, with 17 bases left between them. For the CDR3, the DNA is TGTGCCAGCCGAGGACTTCCACATTCCACAGATACGCAGTATTTT. It specifies CASRGLPHSTDTQYF.

CDR3 sequence (DNA): TGCGCCAGCAGCCGAACCAGGGGGCCCCCCCAAGAGACCCAGTACTTC. It encodes CASSRTRGPPQETQYF. The V gene is TRBV4-3, the J gene TRBJ2-5; TRBD1 aligns across 8 bases. The CDR3 consists of 16 residues. V gave up 4 bases and J gave up 1 base; unmatched junction bases: 8. Germline V gene lookup returns CDR1 LGHNA and CDR2 YSLEER.

This chain uses TRBV14 with TRBJ1-2; unclear D gene. The length of the CDR3 is 14 residues. Germline V gives CDR1 SGHDN, CDR2 FVKESK. The V end lost 4 bases, the J end lost 3 bases, and 12 bases lay between the germline ends. The CDR3 region is CASSPTGRDYGYTF. CDR3 DNA sequence: TGTGCCAGCAGCCCAACGGGGAGGGACTATGGCTACACCTTC. Complete variable domain (other parts from reference TRBV14 and TRBJ1-2): EAGVTQFPSHSVIEKGQTVTLRCDPISGHDNLYWYRRVMGKEIKFLLHFVKESKQDESGMPNNRFLAERTGGTYSTLKVQPAELEDSGVYFCASSPTGRDYGYTFGSGTRLTVV.

The V and J genes are TRBV5-4 and TRBJ1-2; D is undetermined. Trimming pared 4 bases from V and 6 bases from J, leaving 19 bases between. This CDR3 spans 15 amino acids. Germline CDR1 is SGHNT and CDR2 is YYREEE (reference sequence). CDR3 sequence (DNA): TGTGCCAGCAGCGGCCGGTTATCGGGGAGAAATGGCTACACCTTC. This encodes CASSGRLSGRNGYTF.

J is TRBJ1-2 and V is TRBV18; D might be TRBD1 (6 bases). The V end was cut by 2 bases, the J end by 4 bases, with 14 bases between. Germline V lookup: CDR1 KGHSH, CDR2 LQKENI. CDR3 length: 15 residues. As DNA, the CDR3 is TGTGCCAGCTCACCAAACAAGGGGGATGCCTATGGCTACACCTTC. This codes for CASSPNKGDAYGYTF.

The rearrangement links TRBV25-1 to TRBJ1-6; D may be TRBD1 (5 bases). The V gene lost 2 bases and the J gene lost 0 bases, with 8 bases spanning the gap. Germline CDR1 and CDR2: MGHDK and SYGVNS. CDR3 length: 16 residues. Here the CDR3 reads CASSETGSSYNSPLHF. The CDR3 region has the DNA TGTGCCAGCAGTGAAACAGGAAGCTCCTATAATTCACCCCTCCACTTT.

V usage is TRBV6-1 and J usage is TRBJ1-1; D unclear. The V end lost 10 bases, the J end lost 1 base, and 7 bases lay between the germline ends. The CDR3 runs to 11 residues. Germline V gene sequence: CDR1 MNHNS, CDR2 SASEGT. CDR3 residues: CANYRNTEAFF. In DNA form, the CDR3 reads TGTGCCAATTACAGGAACACTGAAGCTTTCTTT.

The rearrangement links TRBV6-5 to TRBJ2-1, with 9 nucleotides matching TRBD2. CDR1 is MNHEY, CDR2 SVGAGI, per germline. Trimming removed 10 bases from V and 7 bases from J; junction bases left unmatched: 11. There are 14 residues in the CDR3. CDR3: CATTYSGGWNEQFF. The CDR3 DNA sequence: TGTGCCACCACATATAGCGGGGGATGGAATGAGCAGTTCTTC.

CDR3 residues: CAISESGTGDQPQHF. CDR3 nucleotides: TGTGCCATCAGTGAGTCGGGGACAGGGGATCAGCCCCAGCATTTT. The chain recombines TRBV10-3 with TRBJ1-5; 10 bases align to TRBD1. The CDR3 runs 15 residues. After removal of 0 bases from V and 5 bases from J, the junction contained 1 base not matched to a gene. Germline V CDR1 and CDR2: ENHRY, SYGVKD.

This sequence joins TRBV11-3 and TRBJ2-3; D possibly corresponds to TRBD2 (5 bases). Trimming took off 1 base at V and 0 bases at J, with 8 bases between the two ends. Germline lookup yields CDR1 SGHNT and CDR2 YENEEA. The CDR3 runs 15 residues. For the CDR3, the DNA is TGTGCCAGCAGCTTAGGGACTCAGAGCACAGATACGCAGTATTTT. It codes for CASSLGTQSTDTQYF.

The chain recombines TRBV9 with TRBJ2-7, with D perhaps matching TRBD2 (5 bases). Germline V CDR1 and CDR2: SGDLS, YYNGEE. The germline V and J ends were trimmed by 0 bases and 1 base, with 8 bases remaining between them. The CDR3 runs 14 residues. This CDR3 is CASSVGPGSYEQYF. The CDR3 nucleotides read TGTGCCAGCAGCGTAGGTCCGGGGTCCTACGAGCAGTACTTC.